The 17 T cell receptor beta chains listed next were all sequenced from one sample in a study of blood T cell repertoires in COVID-19. The table came from immunoSEQ multiplex PCR; TCRdb's copy has only in-frame clones and leaves some out. The table lists some 26,000 clones, roughly nine tenths of them singletons. Sequenced material: peripheral blood. These receptors originate from a human donor in a cohort sampled during active COVID-19.

The chain is built from TRBV29-1 and TRBJ2-1, with 8 bases lining up with TRBD1. The CDR3 runs 13 residues. Germline V CDR1 and CDR2: SQVTM, ANQGSEA. The ends lost 3 bases at V and 15 bases at J; junction bases unmatched: 13. The chain's CDR3 is CSVDHVRDRSWFF. The DNA for the CDR3 is TGCAGCGTTGACCATGTCCGGGACAGGAGTTGGTTCTTC.

The rearrangement joins TRBV5-1 to TRBJ2-5; possibly TRBD2 for D (6 bases). V lost 5 bases and J 3 bases, leaving 8 bases between the germline ends. Germline V gene data show CDR1 as SGHRS and CDR2 as YFSETQ. This CDR3 comprises 12 residues. CDR3 amino acids: CASRGGKETQYF. The CDR3 region has the DNA TGCGCCAGCAGGGGAGGTAAAGAGACCCAGTACTTC.

The chain couples TRBV5-1 to TRBJ1-1, with D possibly matching TRBD1 (6 bases). Germline values: CDR1 SGHRS, CDR2 YFSETQ. Trimming pared 3 bases from V and 1 base from J, leaving 10 bases between. The CDR3 contains 14 residues. The CDR3 DNA follows: TGCGCCAGCAGCTCTGACAGGCAGAACACTGAAGCTTTCTTT. It is translated as CASSSDRQNTEAFF. The whole variable domain, filled in from reference TRBV5-1 and TRBJ1-1, reads KAGVTQTPRYLIKTRGQQVTLSCSPISGHRSVSWYQQTPGQGLQFLFEYFSETQRNKGNFPGRFSGRQFSNSRSEMNVSTLELGDSALYLCASSSDRQNTEAFFGQGTRLTVV.

The chain recombines TRBV6-5 with TRBJ2-7; the D gene is possibly TRBD1 (5 bases). The germline gives CDR1 MNHEY, CDR2 SVGAGI. The CDR3 runs to 13 residues. Deletions cut 5 bases from V and 7 bases from J, with 15 bases between. The CDR3, as DNA: TGTGCCAGCAGTCAGCCTCAGGGATGGGAGCAGTACTTC. Protein product: CASSQPQGWEQYF.

CDR3 DNA sequence: TGCGCCAGCAGTGAGTCGGGGGGAACAGATACGCAGTATTTT. Translation gives CASSESGGTDTQYF. The chain links TRBV10-2 to TRBJ2-3, with TRBD2 as a possible D gene (6 bases). The V gene's germline CDR1 is WSHSY and CDR2 SAAADI. The V gene lost 0 bases and the J gene lost 3 bases, with 7 bases spanning the gap. This CDR3 comprises 14 residues.

This rearrangement joins TRBV11-2 to TRBJ1-1; TRBD1 matches 8 bases. Germline assignment: CDR1 SGHAT and CDR2 FQNNGV. The CDR3 length is 14 residues. The V and J ends lost 2 bases and 5 bases, in that order; junction bases with no gene match: 4. The CDR3 DNA reads TGTGCCAGCAGCTTATACAGGGGGGGAACTGAAGCTTTCTTT. This encodes CASSLYRGGTEAFF.

V is TRBV10-3 and J is TRBJ1-3; D unclear. The CDR3 loop spans 13 amino acids. Germline V gene lookup returns CDR1 ENHRY and CDR2 SYGVKD. Trimming stripped 8 bases from V and 0 bases from J, with 8 bases between. CDR3 sequence (DNA): TGTGCCATCGGGCTCGCCTCTGGAAACACCATATATTTT. Residues: CAIGLASGNTIYF.

The chain recombines TRBV14 with TRBJ1-2; possibly TRBD1 for D (5 bases). CDR3 length: 14 residues. Germline V CDR1 and CDR2: SGHDN, FVKESK. Trimming cost V 5 bases and J 1 base, with 11 bases left between them. CDR3 sequence reads: CASSKGQINYGYTF. CDR3 nucleotides: TGTGCCAGCAGCAAAGGACAAATTAACTATGGCTACACCTTC.

This rearrangement joins TRBV5-4 to TRBJ1-5; D is uncertain. The CDR3 consists of 13 residues. Trimming pared 2 bases from V and 7 bases from J, leaving 10 bases between. Germline CDR1 is SGHNT and CDR2 is YYREEE (reference sequence). In DNA, the CDR3 is TGTGCCAGCAGCTTATCGTCCGGGCAGCCCCAGCATTTT. It codes for CASSLSSGQPQHF.

This clone was detected once. This sequence joins TRBV14 and TRBJ2-1; 8 bases fit TRBD1. Trimming took 0 bases from V and 12 from J; bases not matched to a gene: 10. The CDR3 covers 15 residues. CDR1 and CDR2 (germline): SGHDN, FVKESK. This CDR3 reads CASSQDRQGAFGQFF. In DNA, the CDR3 is TGTGCCAGCAGCCAAGATAGGCAGGGGGCTTTTGGGCAGTTCTTC.

This rearrangement joins TRBV5-4 to TRBJ1-2; D might be TRBD1 (6 bases). Per the germline V gene, CDR1 is SGHNT and CDR2 is YYREEE (reference sequence). The CDR3 length is 13 residues. Trimming shortened V by 6 bases and J by 8 bases, and 17 bases separated the two germline ends. CDR3: CASTLGGRDGYTF. Here the CDR3 DNA reads TGTGCCAGCACCCTAGGGGGTCGGGACGGCTACACCTTC.

This chain joins TRBV3-1 (or the pseudogene TRBV3-2) and TRBJ2-5; D gene unclear. The CDR3 loop spans 14 amino acids. The germline V gene encodes CDR1 LGHDT and CDR2 YNNKEL (reference sequence). The V gene lost 0 bases and the J gene lost 6 bases, with 11 bases spanning the gap. Here the CDR3 reads CASSQETGVKTQYF. CDR3 coding DNA: TGTGCCAGCAGCCAAGAGACGGGTGTGAAGACCCAGTACTTC.

The gene calls are TRBV4-1 and TRBJ2-4, with TRBD2 identical over 9 bases. The CDR3 sequence is 18 residues long. V shed 2 bases, J shed 0 bases, and the junction held 8 bases outside the gene matches. Germline V gene data show CDR1 as MGHRA and CDR2 as YSYEKL. CDR3 sequence (DNA): TGCGCCAGCAGCCAATGGCGGGGGGGCGCGCTAGCCAAAAACATTCAGTACTTC. It codes for CASSQWRGGALAKNIQYF.

The V gene is TRBV7-9, the J gene TRBJ2-7; no clear D. The CDR3 is 13 amino acids. CDR1 SEHNR and CDR2 FQNEAQ come from the germline V gene (reference sequence). Trimming pared 5 bases from V and 6 bases from J, leaving 14 bases between. In DNA form, the CDR3 reads TGTGCCAGCAGCCCCCCCAACCCCGGCGAGCAGTACTTC. Translating gives CASSPPNPGEQYF.

The chain is built from TRBV5-4 and TRBJ1-2; tentatively, D is TRBD1 (5 bases). The V end was cut by 3 bases, the J end by 2 bases, with 8 bases between. The germline CDR1 and CDR2 sequences are SGHNT and YYREEE (reference sequence). The CDR3 loop spans 13 amino acids. The CDR3, as DNA: TGTGCCAGCAGCTCCCAGGGAAACTATGGCTACACCTTC. Translating it yields CASSSQGNYGYTF.

The J gene is TRBJ2-5, the V gene TRBV6-2 or TRBV6-3; possible D gene TRBD2, 5 bases. This CDR3 is 17 amino acids long. Germline V gene sequence: CDR1 MNHEY, CDR2 SVGEGT. Deletions cut 4 bases from V and 4 bases from J, with 22 bases between. For the CDR3, the DNA is TGTGCCAGCAGTTCCCGCGGTGGCAGTCTTGGAGGAGAGACCCAGTACTTC. This gives the protein CASSSRGGSLGGETQYF.

This rearrangement joins TRBV7-2 to TRBJ2-3; 7 bases fit TRBD1. This CDR3 is 16 amino acids long. Trimming removed 1 base from V and 7 bases from J; junction bases left unmatched: 11. The V gene's germline CDR1 is SGHTA and CDR2 FQGNSA. The DNA of the CDR3 is TGTGCCAGCAGCTTAGTGACAGGGCGCCTGGTGCATACGCAGTATTTT. This encodes CASSLVTGRLVHTQYF.